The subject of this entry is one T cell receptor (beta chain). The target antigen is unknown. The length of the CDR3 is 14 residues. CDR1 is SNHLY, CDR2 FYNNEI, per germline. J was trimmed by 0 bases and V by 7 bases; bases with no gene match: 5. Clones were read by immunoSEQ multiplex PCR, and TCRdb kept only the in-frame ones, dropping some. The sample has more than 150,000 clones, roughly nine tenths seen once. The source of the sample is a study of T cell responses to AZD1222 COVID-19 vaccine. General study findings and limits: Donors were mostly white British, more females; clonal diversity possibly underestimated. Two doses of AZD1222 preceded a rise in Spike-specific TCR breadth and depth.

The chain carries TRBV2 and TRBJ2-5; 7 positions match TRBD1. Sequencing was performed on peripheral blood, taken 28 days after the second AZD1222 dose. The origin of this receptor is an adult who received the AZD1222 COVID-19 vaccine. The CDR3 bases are TGTGCCAGCAAAGAGGACAGGTACCAAGAGACCCAGTACTTC. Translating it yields CASKEDRYQETQYF.